This T cell receptor beta chain stems from a study of blood T cells in healthy people across ages. In this sample, this clonotype turned up a few times. As yet, its antigen is unknown. With a J-beta primer mix and a sample-barcoded 5' primer, a second PCR ran about 7 to 11 cycles. Each CDR3 protein gets one entry after TCRdb re-called the 5' RACE reads with MiXCR. The data show 750,000 or so distinct CDR3 sequences, 25% seen once. General study results and limits: The study could not conclusively compare naive and antigen-experienced cells, given its unsorted PBMCs. Correlation between TCR beta diversity and naive T cell percentage was strong.

The same data also contributed to another study, on T cells of mothers and their children. Turning to that study: Slightly higher, non-significant overlap characterized related mother-child pairs relative to unrelated pairs. No T cell clones of persistent microchimeric origin were detected.

The TCR originated in a boy younger than 18 in good health. The specimen was blood.

DNA of the CDR3: TGTGCCAGCAGCCCTTCCATGCAAGAGACCCAGTACTTC. Its translation: CASSPSMQETQYF. The gene calls are TRBV28 and TRBJ2-5; unclear D gene. This CDR3 contains 13 residues. Deletions cut 6 bases from V and 2 bases from J, with 10 bases between. Germline values: CDR1 MDHEN, CDR2 SYDVKM.